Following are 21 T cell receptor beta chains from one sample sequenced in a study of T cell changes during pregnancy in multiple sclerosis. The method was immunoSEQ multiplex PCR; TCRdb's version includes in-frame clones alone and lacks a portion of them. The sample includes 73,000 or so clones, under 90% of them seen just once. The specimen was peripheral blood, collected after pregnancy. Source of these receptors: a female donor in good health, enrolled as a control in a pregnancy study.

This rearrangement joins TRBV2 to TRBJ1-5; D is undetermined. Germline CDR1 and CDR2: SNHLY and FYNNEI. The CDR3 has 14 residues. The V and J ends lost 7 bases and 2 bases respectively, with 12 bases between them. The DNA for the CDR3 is TGTGCCAGCACCAACGAGGGAGGCAATCAGCCCCAGCATTTT. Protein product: CASTNEGGNQPQHF.

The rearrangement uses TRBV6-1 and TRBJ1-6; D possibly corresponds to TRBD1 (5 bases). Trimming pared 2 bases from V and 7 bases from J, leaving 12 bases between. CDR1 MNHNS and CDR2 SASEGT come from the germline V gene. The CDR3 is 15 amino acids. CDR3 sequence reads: CASSERRGWNSPLHF. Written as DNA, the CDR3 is TGTGCCAGCAGTGAAAGGCGGGGGTGGAATTCACCCCTCCACTTT.

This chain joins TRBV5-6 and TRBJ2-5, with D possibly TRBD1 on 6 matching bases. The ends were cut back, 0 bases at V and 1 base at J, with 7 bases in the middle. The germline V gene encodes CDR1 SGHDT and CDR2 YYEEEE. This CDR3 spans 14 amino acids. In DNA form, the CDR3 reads TGTGCCAGCAGCTTGGAGGGGGTCCAAGAGACCCAGTACTTC. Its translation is CASSLEGVQETQYF.

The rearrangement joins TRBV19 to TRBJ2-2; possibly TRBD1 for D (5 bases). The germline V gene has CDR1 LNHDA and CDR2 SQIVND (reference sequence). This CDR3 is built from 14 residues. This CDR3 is CAARVIANTGELFF. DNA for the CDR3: TGTGCAGCCAGGGTGATCGCGAACACCGGGGAGCTGTTTTTT.

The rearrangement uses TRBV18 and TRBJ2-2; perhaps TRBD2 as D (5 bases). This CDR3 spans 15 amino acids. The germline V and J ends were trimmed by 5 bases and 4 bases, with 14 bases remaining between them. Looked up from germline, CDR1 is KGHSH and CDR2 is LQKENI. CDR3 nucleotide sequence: TGTGCCAGCTCAACCGGGGTCCCACGCACCGGGGAGCTGTTTTTT. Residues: CASSTGVPRTGELFF. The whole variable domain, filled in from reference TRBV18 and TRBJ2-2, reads NAGVMQNPRHLVRRRGQEARLRCSPMKGHSHVYWYRQLPEEGLKFMVYLQKENIIDESGMPKERFSAEFPKEGPSILRIQQVVRGDSAAYFCASSTGVPRTGELFFGEGSRLTVL.

CDR3 region: CAWSIWKAGDTQYF. DNA for the CDR3: TGTGCCTGGAGTATCTGGAAGGCAGGGGATACGCAGTATTTT. The V call is TRBV30, the J call TRBJ2-3; D possibly corresponds to TRBD1 (5 bases). The CDR3 runs 14 residues. CDR1 is GTSNPN, CDR2 SVGIG, per germline (reference sequence). Trimming left V 2 bases short and J 6 bases short, with 15 bases between.

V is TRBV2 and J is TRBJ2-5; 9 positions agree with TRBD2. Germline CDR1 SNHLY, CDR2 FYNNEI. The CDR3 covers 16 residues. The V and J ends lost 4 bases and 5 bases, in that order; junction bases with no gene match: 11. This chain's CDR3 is CASSVFLAGPGETQYF. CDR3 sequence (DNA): TGTGCCAGCAGTGTGTTCCTAGCGGGACCAGGGGAGACCCAGTACTTC.

The CDR3 DNA sequence: TGTGCTAGTGTTTTAGCGGGAGTCCTCTACAATGAGCAGTTCTTC. It yields the protein CASVLAGVLYNEQFF. The V gene is TRBV12-5, the J gene TRBJ2-1, with TRBD2 matching over 9 bases. After removal of 7 bases from V and 3 bases from J, the junction contained 7 bases not matched to a gene. CDR1 and CDR2 (germline): LGHNT, FRNRAP. CDR3 length equals 15 residues.

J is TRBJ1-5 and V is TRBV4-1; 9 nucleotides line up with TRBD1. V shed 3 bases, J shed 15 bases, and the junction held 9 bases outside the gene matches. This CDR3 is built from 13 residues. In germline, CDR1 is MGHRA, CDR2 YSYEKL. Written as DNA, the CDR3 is TGCGCCAGCAGCCAGATAGACGGGACAGGGAGGCATTTT. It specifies CASSQIDGTGRHF.

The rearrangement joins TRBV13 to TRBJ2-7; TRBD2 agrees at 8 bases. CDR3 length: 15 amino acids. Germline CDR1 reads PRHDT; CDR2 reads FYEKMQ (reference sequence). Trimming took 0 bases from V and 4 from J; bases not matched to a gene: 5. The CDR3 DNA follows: TGTGCCAGCAGCTTAGGCGGGGGGGCCGGGTACGAGCAGTACTTC. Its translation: CASSLGGGAGYEQYF.

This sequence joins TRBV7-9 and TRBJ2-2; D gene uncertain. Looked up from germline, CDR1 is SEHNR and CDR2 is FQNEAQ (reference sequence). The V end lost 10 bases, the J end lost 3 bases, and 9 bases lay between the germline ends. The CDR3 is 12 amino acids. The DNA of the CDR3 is TGTGCCACCCCGTCGGACACCGGGGAGCTGTTTTTT. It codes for CATPSDTGELFF.

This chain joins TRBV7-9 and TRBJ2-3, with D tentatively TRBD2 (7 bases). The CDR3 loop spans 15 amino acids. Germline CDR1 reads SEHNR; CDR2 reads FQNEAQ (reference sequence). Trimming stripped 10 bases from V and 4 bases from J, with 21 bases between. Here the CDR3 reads CAIPSGAGAPDTQYF. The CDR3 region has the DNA TGTGCCATCCCCTCCGGGGCGGGGGCTCCAGATACGCAGTATTTT. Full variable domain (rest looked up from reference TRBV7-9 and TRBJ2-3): DTGVSQNPRHKITKRGQNVTFRCDPISEHNRLYWYRQTLGQGPEFLTYFQNEAQLEKSRLLSDRFSAERPKGSFSTLEIQRTEQGDSAMYLCAIPSGAGAPDTQYFGPGTRLTVL.

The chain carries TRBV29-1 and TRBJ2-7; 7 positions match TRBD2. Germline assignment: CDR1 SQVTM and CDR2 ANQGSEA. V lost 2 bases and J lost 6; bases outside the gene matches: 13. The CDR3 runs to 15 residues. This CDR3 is CSVEWEGYRRREQYF. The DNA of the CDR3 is TGCAGCGTTGAATGGGAGGGGTATAGGCGTCGCGAGCAGTACTTC.

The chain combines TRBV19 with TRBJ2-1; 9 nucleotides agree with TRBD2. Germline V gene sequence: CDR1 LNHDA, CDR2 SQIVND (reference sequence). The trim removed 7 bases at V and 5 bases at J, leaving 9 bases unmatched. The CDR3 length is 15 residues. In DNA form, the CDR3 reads TGTGCCAGTACCCCTCGGGCGGGGGGGGACAATGAGCAGTTCTTC. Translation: CASTPRAGGDNEQFF.

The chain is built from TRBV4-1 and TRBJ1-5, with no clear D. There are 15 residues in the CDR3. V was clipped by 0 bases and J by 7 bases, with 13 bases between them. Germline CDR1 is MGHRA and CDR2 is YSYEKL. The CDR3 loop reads CASSQDEGLGQPQHF. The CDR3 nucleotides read TGCGCCAGCAGCCAAGATGAGGGTTTAGGCCAGCCCCAGCATTTT.

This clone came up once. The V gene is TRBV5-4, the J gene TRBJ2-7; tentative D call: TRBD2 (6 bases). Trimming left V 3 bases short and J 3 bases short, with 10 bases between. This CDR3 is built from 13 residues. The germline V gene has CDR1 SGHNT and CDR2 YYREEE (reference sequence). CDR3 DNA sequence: TGTGCCAGCAGCTACGGGACTTACTACGAGCAGTACTTC. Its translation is CASSYGTYYEQYF.

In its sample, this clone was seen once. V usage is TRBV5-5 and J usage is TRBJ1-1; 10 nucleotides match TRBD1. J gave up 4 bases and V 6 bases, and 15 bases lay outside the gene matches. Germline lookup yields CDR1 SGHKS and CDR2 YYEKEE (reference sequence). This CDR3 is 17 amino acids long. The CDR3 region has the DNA TGTGCCAGCAACACTTTTACCGGGACAGGGGACGGCACTGAAGCTTTCTTT. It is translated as CASNTFTGTGDGTEAFF.

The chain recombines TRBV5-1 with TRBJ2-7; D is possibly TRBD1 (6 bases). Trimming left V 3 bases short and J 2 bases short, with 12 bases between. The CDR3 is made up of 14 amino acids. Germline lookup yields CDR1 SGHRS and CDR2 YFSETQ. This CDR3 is CASSSGQGTYEQYF. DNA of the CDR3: TGCGCCAGCAGCTCGGGACAAGGGACCTACGAGCAGTACTTC.

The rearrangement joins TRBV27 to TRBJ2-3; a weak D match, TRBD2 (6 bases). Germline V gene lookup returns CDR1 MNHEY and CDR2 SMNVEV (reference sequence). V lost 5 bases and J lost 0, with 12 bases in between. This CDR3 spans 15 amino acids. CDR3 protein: CASSLSGVSTDTQYF. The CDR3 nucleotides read TGTGCCAGCAGTCTTAGCGGAGTTAGCACAGATACGCAGTATTTT.

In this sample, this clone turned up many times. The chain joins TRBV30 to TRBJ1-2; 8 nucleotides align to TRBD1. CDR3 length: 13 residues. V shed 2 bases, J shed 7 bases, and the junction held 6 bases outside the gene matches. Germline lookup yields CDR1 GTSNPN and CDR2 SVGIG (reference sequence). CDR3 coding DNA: TGTGCCTGGAGTCCCAGGGGGCCTGGTGGCTACACCTTC. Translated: CAWSPRGPGGYTF.

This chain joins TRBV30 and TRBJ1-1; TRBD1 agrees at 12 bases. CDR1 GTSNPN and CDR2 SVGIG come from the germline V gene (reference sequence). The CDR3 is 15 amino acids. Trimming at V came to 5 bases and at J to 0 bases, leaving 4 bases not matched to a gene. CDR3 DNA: TGTGCCTGGGGGGACAGGGGGCGGATGAACACTGAAGCTTTCTTT. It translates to CAWGDRGRMNTEAFF. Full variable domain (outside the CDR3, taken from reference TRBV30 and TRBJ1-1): SQTIHQWPATLVQPVGSPLSLECTVEGTSNPNLYWYRQAAGRGLQLLFYSVGIGQISSEVPQNLSASRPQDRQFILSSKKLLLSDSGFYLCAWGDRGRMNTEAFFGQGTRLTVV.